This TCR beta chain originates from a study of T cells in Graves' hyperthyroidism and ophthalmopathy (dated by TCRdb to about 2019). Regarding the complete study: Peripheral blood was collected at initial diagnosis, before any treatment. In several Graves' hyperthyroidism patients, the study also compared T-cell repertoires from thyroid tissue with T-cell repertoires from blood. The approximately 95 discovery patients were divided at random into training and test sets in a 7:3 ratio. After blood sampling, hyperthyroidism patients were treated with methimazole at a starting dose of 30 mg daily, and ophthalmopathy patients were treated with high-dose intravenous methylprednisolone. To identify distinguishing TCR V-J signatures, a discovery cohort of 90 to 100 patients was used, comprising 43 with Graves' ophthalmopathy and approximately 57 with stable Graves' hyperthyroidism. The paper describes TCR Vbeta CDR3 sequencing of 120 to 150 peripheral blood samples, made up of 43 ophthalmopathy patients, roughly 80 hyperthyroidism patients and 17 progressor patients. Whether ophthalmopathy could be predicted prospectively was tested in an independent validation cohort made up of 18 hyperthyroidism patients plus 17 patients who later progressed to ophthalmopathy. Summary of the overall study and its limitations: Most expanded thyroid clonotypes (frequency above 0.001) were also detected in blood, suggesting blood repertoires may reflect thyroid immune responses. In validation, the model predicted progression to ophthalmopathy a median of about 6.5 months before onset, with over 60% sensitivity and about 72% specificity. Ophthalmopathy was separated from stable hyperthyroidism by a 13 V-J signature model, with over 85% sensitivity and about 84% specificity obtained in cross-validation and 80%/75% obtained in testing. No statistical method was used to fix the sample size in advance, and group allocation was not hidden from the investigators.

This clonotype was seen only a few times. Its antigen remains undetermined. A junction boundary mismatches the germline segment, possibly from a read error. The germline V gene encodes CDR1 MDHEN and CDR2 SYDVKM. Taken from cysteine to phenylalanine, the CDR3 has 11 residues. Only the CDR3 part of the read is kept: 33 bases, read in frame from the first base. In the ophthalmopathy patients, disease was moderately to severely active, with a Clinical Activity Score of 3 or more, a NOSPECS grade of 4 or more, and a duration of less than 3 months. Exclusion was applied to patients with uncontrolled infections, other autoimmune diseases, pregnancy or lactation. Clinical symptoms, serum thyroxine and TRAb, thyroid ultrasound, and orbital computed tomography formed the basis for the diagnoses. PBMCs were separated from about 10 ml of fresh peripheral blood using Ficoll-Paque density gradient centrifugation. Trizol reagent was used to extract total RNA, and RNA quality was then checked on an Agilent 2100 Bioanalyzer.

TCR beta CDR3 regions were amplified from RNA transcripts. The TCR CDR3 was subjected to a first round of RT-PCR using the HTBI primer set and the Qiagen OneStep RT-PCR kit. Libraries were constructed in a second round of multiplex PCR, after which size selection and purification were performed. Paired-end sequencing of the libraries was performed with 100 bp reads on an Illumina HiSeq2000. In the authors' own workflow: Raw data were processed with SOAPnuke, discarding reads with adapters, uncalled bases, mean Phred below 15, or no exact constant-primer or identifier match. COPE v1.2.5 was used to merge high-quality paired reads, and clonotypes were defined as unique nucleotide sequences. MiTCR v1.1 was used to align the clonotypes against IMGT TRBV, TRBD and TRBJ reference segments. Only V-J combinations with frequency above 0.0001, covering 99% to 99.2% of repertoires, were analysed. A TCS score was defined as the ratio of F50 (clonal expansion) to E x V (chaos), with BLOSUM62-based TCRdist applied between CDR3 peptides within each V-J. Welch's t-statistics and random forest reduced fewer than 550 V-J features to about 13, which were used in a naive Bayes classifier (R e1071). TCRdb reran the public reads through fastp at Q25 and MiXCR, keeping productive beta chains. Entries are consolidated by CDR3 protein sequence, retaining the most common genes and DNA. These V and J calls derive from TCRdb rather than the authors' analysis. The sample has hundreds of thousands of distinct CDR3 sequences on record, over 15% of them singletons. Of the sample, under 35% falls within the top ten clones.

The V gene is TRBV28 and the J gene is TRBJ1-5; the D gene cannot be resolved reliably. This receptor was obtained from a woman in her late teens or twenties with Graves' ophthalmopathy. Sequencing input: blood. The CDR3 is CASSLNQPRHF. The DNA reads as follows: TGTGCCAGCAGCCTTAATCAGCCCCGGCATTTT.